This paragraph covers one T cell receptor (beta chain) sequence. CDR3 length: 15 residues. Germline V gives CDR1 MDHEN, CDR2 SYDVKM. Trimming stripped 6 bases from V and 1 base from J, with 13 bases between. The data are from a study of blood T cell repertoires in COVID-19. Measured with immunoSEQ multiplex PCR; TCRdb has only the in-frame clones, and not every one. There are roughly 180,000 clones in the sample; about 75% occur only once, and roughly 8.7% lies in the top ten. The sequence was collected from a woman between 50 and 59 years old with active or convalescent COVID-19. The genes are TRBV28 and TRBJ1-5; D not resolved. Sequencing used peripheral blood. The CDR3 reads CASRTPRQSNQPQHF. The CDR3, as DNA: TGTGCCAGCAGGACGCCTCGACAAAGCAATCAGCCCCAGCATTTT.